This T cell receptor (beta chain) originates from a study of T cell repertoires in cytomegalovirus infection. Across the whole study: Indicated by public TCR beta signatures were CMV infection and matching HLA type. Findings and limits, study-wide: Dominating the ex vivo response were TCR beta clonotypes that were CMV-specific and HLA-C-restricted. Cumulated frequencies of public TCR beta families served to identify carriers of CMV plus the relevant HLA.

Trimming removed 4 bases from V and 5 bases from J, with 6 bases in between. Germline assignment: CDR1 SGHTA and CDR2 FQGNSA. The CDR3 spans 12 residues. TCRdb re-analysed the reads in MiXCR, keeping a single row per CDR3 protein. The table lists 200,000 or so distinct CDR3 sequences, 28% of them singletons. In its sample, this clonotype was seen many times. The antigen is not known. The chain employs TRBV7-2 and TRBJ1-5; no definite D call. The receptor's source is a human donor in good health (CMV status not recorded). Some clones in this sample may be carry-over from other donors' samples. The sample was PBMCs. In DNA form, the CDR3 reads TGTGCCAGCAGCTCCAGCGATCAGCCCCAGCATTTT. This sequence encodes CASSSSDQPQHF. The full variable domain, rest sourced from reference TRBV7-2 and TRBJ1-5, is GAGVSQSPSNKVTEKGKDVELRCDPISGHTALYWYRQSLGQGLEFLIYFQGNSAPDKSGLPSDRFSAERTGGSVSTLTIQRTQQEDSAVYLCASSSSDQPQHFGDGTRLSIL.